Listed here are 11 T cell receptor beta chains from one sample, sequenced in a study of CD8 T cells in Susac syndrome. RNA in amounts of roughly 0.5 to 1 ug was reverse transcribed with random hexamers. TCRdb re-analysed the immunoSEQ multiplex PCR reads in MiXCR, keeping a single row per CDR3 protein. The table shows roughly 110,000 distinct CDR3 sequences, with approximately 94% occurring only once. What was sequenced was CD8+ T cells from PBMCs. These receptors came from a human donor with Susac syndrome.

The rearrangement uses TRBV27 and TRBJ2-5; perhaps TRBD2 as D (5 bases). Deletions cut 3 bases from V and 5 bases from J, with 13 bases between. Germline V CDR1 and CDR2: MNHEY, SMNVEV (reference sequence). The CDR3 runs 14 residues. The CDR3 coding sequence is TGTGCCAGCAGTTTTGGCGGCGGGTGGGAGACCCAGTACTTC. Its protein is CASSFGGGWETQYF.

CDR3 protein: CSVERAGSGNTIYF. In nucleotides, the CDR3 is TGCAGCGTTGAGCGAGCAGGGTCTGGAAACACCATATATTTT. The chain joins TRBV29-1 to TRBJ1-3; D may be TRBD1 (5 bases). Per germline, CDR1 SQVTM and CDR2 ANQGSEA. V lost 3 bases and J lost 1, with 10 bases in between. The CDR3 sequence is 14 residues long. Complete variable domain (other parts from reference TRBV29-1 and TRBJ1-3): SAVISQKPSRDICQRGTSLTIQCQVDSQVTMMFWYRQQPGQSLTLIATANQGSEATYESGFVIDKFPISRPNLTFSTLTVSNMSPEDSSIYLCSVERAGSGNTIYFGEGSWLTVV.

This clonotype occurred once. This rearrangement joins TRBV7-9 to TRBJ2-7; D remains ambiguous. Germline CDR1 SEHNR, CDR2 FQNEAQ (reference sequence). With 8 bases removed from V and 3 bases from J, the gap between germline ends came to 14 bases. This CDR3 contains 13 residues. CDR3 protein: CASWRLDGYEQYF. The CDR3 DNA is TGTGCCAGCTGGCGTCTCGATGGCTACGAGCAGTACTTC.

The chain joins TRBV20-1 to TRBJ2-1, with no clear D. The germline gives CDR1 DFQATT, CDR2 SNEGSKA (reference sequence). Trimming removed 1 base at V and 5 bases at J, with 9 bases between. The CDR3 is made up of 13 amino acids. As DNA, the CDR3 is TGCAGTGCTAGAGTCGGCAGCCACAATGAGCAGTTCTTC. Protein: CSARVGSHNEQFF.

The table lists this clonotype with a few counts. The chain couples TRBV13 to TRBJ2-1; D uncertain. Germline V gene sequence: CDR1 PRHDT, CDR2 FYEKMQ (reference sequence). The CDR3 sequence is 12 residues long. V was shortened by 2 bases and J by 7 bases, with 6 bases between the two germline ends. CDR3 residues: CASSLPENEQFF. The CDR3 nucleotides read TGTGCCAGCAGCTTACCAGAGAATGAGCAGTTCTTC.

This chain uses TRBV12-3 or TRBV12-4 with TRBJ1-2; no definite D call. The V end was cut by 5 bases, the J end by 5 bases, with 12 bases between. This CDR3 spans 13 amino acids. DNA for the CDR3: TGTGCCAGCAGTCCCCAACACAGTTATGGCTACACCTTC. This translates into CASSPQHSYGYTF.

V and J are TRBV27 and TRBJ1-2; D is unclear. Germline V gene lookup returns CDR1 MNHEY and CDR2 SMNVEV (reference sequence). Trimming removed 4 bases at V and 4 bases at J, with 7 bases between. This CDR3 is 12 amino acids long. The CDR3 nucleotides read TGTGCCAGCAGTTCGGGCCGCTATGGCTACACCTTC. Protein: CASSSGRYGYTF.

The rearrangement joins TRBV29-1 to TRBJ2-1; 9 bases are a match to TRBD1. The CDR3 sequence is 12 residues long. V was pared by 6 bases and J by 7 bases, with 4 bases of the junction left unmatched. CDR1 and CDR2 from the germline V gene are SQVTM and ANQGSEA. CDR3 DNA sequence: TGCAGCGTCCTGGGACAGGGAAATGAGCAGTTCTTC. Its protein is CSVLGQGNEQFF.

The gene calls are TRBV12-3 or TRBV12-4 and TRBJ2-5; D tentatively fits TRBD1 or TRBD2 (5 bases each). V gave up 8 bases and J gave up 5 bases, with 12 bases separating them. The CDR3 is 12 amino acids. The CDR3 is CASGDGSETQYF. CDR3 bases: TGTGCCAGCGGGGACGGGTCGGAGACCCAGTACTTC.

The chain employs TRBV7-6 and TRBJ2-3, with unresolved D. Germline-derived CDR1 and CDR2 are SGHVS and FNYEAQ. The CDR3 is 14 amino acids. Trimming removed 1 base from V and 3 bases from J, with 8 bases in between. The CDR3, as DNA: TGTGCCAGCAGCTTAGGGGTGGCGACAGATACGCAGTATTTT. Translated: CASSLGVATDTQYF.

The rearrangement joins TRBV29-1 to TRBJ2-2; D assignment may be TRBD1 or TRBD2 (5 bases each). Per the germline V gene, CDR1 is SQVTM and CDR2 is ANQGSEA. V was shortened by 6 bases and J by 1 base, with 9 bases between the two germline ends. The CDR3 length is 13 residues. CDR3 residues: CSVRDGNTGELFF. In nucleotides, the CDR3 is TGCAGCGTCCGGGACGGGAACACCGGGGAGCTGTTTTTT.